The 22 T cell receptor beta chains below come from one sample, sequenced in a study of beta chain features in type 1 diabetes. TCRB transcripts that were expressed got sequenced, as all of the isolated RNA had been reverse transcribed. Sequenced by immunoSEQ multiplex PCR; TCRdb stores in-frame clones only, minus some. The sample includes some 180,000 clones, less than 15% of them seen just once. The specimen was central memory CD4+ T cells from blood. The receptors here all came from a woman between 18 and 29 years old in good health.

This clone appeared a few times. The chain uses TRBV18 and TRBJ2-4, with D uncertain. V was cut by 3 bases and J by 8 bases, with 8 bases left in between. CDR1 is KGHSH, CDR2 LQKENI, per germline. CDR3 length equals 12 residues. Written as DNA, the CDR3 is TGTGCCAGCTCACCTCAGGATTACATTCAGTACTTC. Its translation: CASSPQDYIQYF. Full variable domain (remainder filled in from reference TRBV18 and TRBJ2-4): NAGVMQNPRHLVRRRGQEARLRCSPMKGHSHVYWYRQLPEEGLKFMVYLQKENIIDESGMPKERFSAEFPKEGPSILRIQQVVRGDSAAYFCASSPQDYIQYFGAGTRLSVL.

This clone has only a few counts. The chain combines TRBV30 with TRBJ2-5, with D possibly matching TRBD1 (6 bases). V lost 5 bases and J 6 bases, leaving 13 bases between the germline ends. This CDR3 comprises 12 residues. Germline V lookup: CDR1 GTSNPN, CDR2 SVGIG (reference sequence). CDR3 bases: TGTGCCTGGGACAGGCGTGCAAAGACCCAGTACTTC. As protein: CAWDRRAKTQYF.

This clone was observed a handful of times. CDR3 bases: TGTGCCAGCAGTGAGGAGCGCACAGATACGCAGTATTTT. Encoded protein: CASSEERTDTQYF. This chain connects TRBV2 to TRBJ2-3; D gene uncertain. The germline gives CDR1 SNHLY, CDR2 FYNNEI. This CDR3 contains 13 residues. V lost 3 bases and J 1 base, leaving 5 bases between the germline ends.

V usage is TRBV25-1 and J usage is TRBJ2-5, with 12 bases lining up with TRBD2. Germline V gene data show CDR1 as MGHDK and CDR2 as SYGVNS. V was pared by 4 bases and J by 5 bases, with 8 bases of the junction left unmatched. The CDR3 totals 16 residues. The CDR3, as DNA: TGTGCCAGCAGTGGGACGACTAGCGGGAGTCCTGAGACCCAGTACTTC. This translates into CASSGTTSGSPETQYF.

This clone was recorded many times. CDR3 coding DNA: TGTGCCAGCAGGGGAGGGACGAGAATGGACACTGAAGCTTTCTTT. It is translated as CASRGGTRMDTEAFF. This sequence joins TRBV28 and TRBJ1-1, with D possibly being TRBD1 (5 bases). V was clipped by 6 bases and J by 3 bases, with 17 bases between them. The CDR3 consists of 15 residues. From germline, CDR1 is MDHEN and CDR2 SYDVKM.

Note on this clone: Mismatch with germline at one junction end may stem from a read error. The CDR3 spells CASSPPGAANTEAFF. The CDR3 DNA sequence: TGTGCTAGCAGCCCACCCGGCGCGGCGAACACTGAAGCTTTCTTT. V is TRBV7-7 and J is TRBJ1-1, with D hard to call. The length of the CDR3 is 15 residues. CDR1 is SSHAT, CDR2 FNYEAQ, per germline (reference sequence).

The genes are TRBV7-2 and TRBJ2-2; tentatively, D is TRBD2 (6 bases). The CDR3 contains 18 residues. The germline V gene has CDR1 SGHTA and CDR2 FQGNSA. Deletions cut 2 bases from V and 4 bases from J, with 20 bases between. The CDR3 DNA is TGTGCCAGCAGCTTATTTTTAGGGAGTTCCGGGAGCACCGGGGAGCTGTTTTTT. Translation: CASSLFLGSSGSTGELFF.

V and J are TRBV25-1 and TRBJ2-7, with 10 bases aligning to TRBD2. Per germline, CDR1 MGHDK and CDR2 SYGVNS. This CDR3 has 17 amino acids. Trimming took 1 base from V and 3 from J; bases not matched to a gene: 9. DNA of the CDR3: TGTGCCAGCAGTGAATCTCGCGCGGCTAGCGGGGGCTACGAGCAGTACTTC. Residues: CASSESRAASGGYEQYF.

The sample holds a few counts of this clone. V gene TRBV5-1 combines with J gene TRBJ2-5; D may be TRBD1 (6 bases). Germline CDR1 reads SGHRS; CDR2 reads YFSETQ. The length of the CDR3 is 15 residues. V lost 5 bases to trimming and J lost 1 base, with 15 bases between them. CDR3 nucleotides: TGCGCCAGCAGATCGGGACACCAACTCCAAGAGACCCAGTACTTC. This codes for CASRSGHQLQETQYF.

This clone has a handful of counts. V usage is TRBV4-3 and J usage is TRBJ2-5; 15 bases match TRBD2. Germline V gives CDR1 LGHNA, CDR2 YSLEER. V lost 10 bases to trimming and J lost 2 bases; unmatched junction nucleotides: 5. The CDR3 covers 15 residues. This CDR3 is CATGGLAGGQETQYF. In nucleotides, the CDR3 is TGCGCCACCGGGGGACTAGCGGGAGGACAAGAGACCCAGTACTTC.

This clone occurred a few times. This chain joins TRBV30 and TRBJ1-2, with 7 nucleotides matching TRBD1. V was clipped by 6 bases and J by 8 bases; unmatched bases: 6. The CDR3 sequence is 11 residues long. Germline CDR1 and CDR2: GTSNPN and SVGIG (reference sequence). Here the CDR3 reads CACRDSQGYTF. The CDR3 nucleotides read TGTGCCTGCCGGGACAGCCAAGGCTACACCTTC.

This chain joins TRBV10-3 and TRBJ2-3, with 8 bases identical to TRBD1. Germline V CDR1 and CDR2: ENHRY, SYGVKD. The CDR3 length is 15 residues. V lost 2 bases and J lost 5; bases outside the gene matches: 6. Written as DNA, the CDR3 is TGTGCCATCAGTGAGAATGACAGGGGAGAAGATACGCAGTATTTT. It is translated as CAISENDRGEDTQYF.

By share of the sample, this clone is medium-sized. CDR3: CASSPPGGFGYEQYF. CDR3 sequence (DNA): TGTGCCAGCTCACCACCGGGCGGGTTCGGGTACGAGCAGTACTTC. The rearrangement links TRBV18 to TRBJ2-7, with D possibly TRBD2 on 5 matching bases. CDR3 size: 15 residues. V lost 0 bases and J 4 bases, leaving 13 bases between the germline ends. The germline V gene has CDR1 KGHSH and CDR2 LQKENI.

This chain links TRBV13 with TRBJ2-5, with 7 bases fitting TRBD1. Looked up from germline, CDR1 is PRHDT and CDR2 is FYEKMQ (reference sequence). V lost 7 bases, J lost 0 bases, and 8 bases stayed unmatched. This CDR3 has 15 amino acids. CDR3 protein: CASNLRDSYQETQYF. The DNA for the CDR3 is TGTGCCAGCAACCTCCGGGACAGTTACCAAGAGACCCAGTACTTC.

In its sample, this clone was seen a few times. J is TRBJ1-2 and V is TRBV29-1, with 7 nucleotides matching TRBD1. Germline V gene data show CDR1 as SQVTM and CDR2 as ANQGSEA. V was pared by 6 bases and J by 5 bases, with 9 bases of the junction left unmatched. CDR3 length: 13 amino acids. The CDR3 nucleotides are TGCAGCGTCAACCGGGACAGTAGATATGGCTACACCTTC. This sequence encodes CSVNRDSRYGYTF.

The V and J genes are TRBV6-6 and TRBJ1-2; the D gene is possibly TRBD1 (5 bases). The CDR3 is 13 amino acids. CDR1 and CDR2 (germline): MNHNY, SVGAGI (reference sequence). V was pared by 6 bases and J by 8 bases, with 16 bases between. CDR3 amino acids: CASRDEGTMGYTF. The CDR3 DNA reads TGTGCCAGCAGAGATGAGGGGACTATGGGCTACACCTTC.

This clone was observed a few times. This chain connects TRBV27 to TRBJ1-2; D remains unclear. Germline V lookup: CDR1 MNHEY, CDR2 SMNVEV (reference sequence). V was trimmed by 6 bases and J by 0 bases, leaving 20 bases between them. CDR3 length: 17 amino acids. This chain's CDR3 is CASRSTQMTPSNYGYTF. Here the CDR3 DNA reads TGTGCCAGCAGGAGTACTCAAATGACACCGTCTAACTATGGCTACACCTTC.

In its sample, this clone was seen a few times. The V and J genes are TRBV30 and TRBJ1-1; 7 bases fit TRBD1. Per the germline V gene, CDR1 is GTSNPN and CDR2 is SVGIG (reference sequence). This CDR3 spans 15 amino acids. Germline trimming cut 2 bases from V and 1 base from J; bases unmatched to any gene: 7. DNA of the CDR3: TGTGCCTGGAGTTATTGGGACAGACAGAACACTGAAGCTTTCTTT. This gives the protein CAWSYWDRQNTEAFF.

This clone was recorded at least ten times. One end of the junction varies from germline; a read error may be responsible. For the CDR3, the DNA is TGTGCCAGCAGCCTAGCGGGACAGGGGGAGACCCAGTACTTC. Encoded protein: CASSLAGQGETQYF. This chain uses TRBV7-2 with TRBJ2-5, with D tentatively TRBD1 (10 bases). The CDR3 spans 14 residues. The germline CDR1 and CDR2 sequences are SGHTA and FQGNSA.

This clone has more than one count but fewer than ten. In the same sample, other DNA sequences code for this CDR3. The chain joins TRBV28 to TRBJ1-2; 8 bases map to TRBD1. CDR3 length equals 13 residues. Germline lookup yields CDR1 MDHEN and CDR2 SYDVKM. V lost 6 bases, J lost 2 bases, and 2 bases stayed unmatched. The CDR3 here is CASSRQGNYGYTF. In DNA, the CDR3 is TGTGCCAGCAGCAGACAGGGGAACTATGGCTACACCTTC.

This clone appeared a few times. The chain couples TRBV7-2 to TRBJ2-7; possible D gene TRBD2, 5 bases. V shed 4 bases and J shed 5 bases, with 18 bases lying between them. Germline V gives CDR1 SGHTA, CDR2 FQGNSA. CDR3 length: 15 amino acids. In DNA, the CDR3 is TGTGCCAGCAGCTCGACCTACTACTTCGGGGACGAGCAGTACTTC. It codes for CASSSTYYFGDEQYF.

This clone was seen only a few times. The chain joins TRBV13 to TRBJ2-5, with 15 positions matching TRBD2. The junction had 11 bases not matched to a gene; V was cut back by 5 bases and J by 4 bases. CDR1 is PRHDT and CDR2 is FYEKMQ in the germline V gene (reference sequence). The CDR3 sequence is 18 residues long. CDR3 coding DNA: TGTGCCAGCAGCCTACGGGGACTAGCGGGAGGAAGGGGAGAGACCCAGTACTTC. Translation: CASSLRGLAGGRGETQYF.